The subject of this entry is one TCR beta chain. The sample belongs to a study of T cell changes during pregnancy in multiple sclerosis. The method was immunoSEQ multiplex PCR; TCRdb's version includes in-frame clones alone and lacks a portion of them. The sample records about 68,000 clones, 91% being singletons. V dropped 0 bases and J dropped 6 bases, with 11 bases sitting between them. Germline lookup yields CDR1 SEHNR and CDR2 FQNEAQ (reference sequence). CDR3 length: 14 residues. The sample in question was peripheral blood, obtained in the second trimester of pregnancy. The source of this sequence is a female donor with multiple sclerosis, enrolled in a pregnancy study. The chain carries TRBV7-9 and TRBJ1-2; no clear D gene. For the CDR3, the DNA is TGTGCCAGCAGCTTAGCTTGGGCAGGCGATGGCTACACCTTC. Translating gives CASSLAWAGDGYTF.